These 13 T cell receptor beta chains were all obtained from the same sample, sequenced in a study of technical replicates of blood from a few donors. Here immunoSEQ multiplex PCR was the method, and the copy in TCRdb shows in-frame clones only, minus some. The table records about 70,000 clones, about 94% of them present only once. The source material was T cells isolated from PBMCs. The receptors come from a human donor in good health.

The CDR3 protein is CASSPFSGRENEQFF. For the CDR3, the DNA is TGTGCCAGCAGCCCATTTAGCGGGAGGGAGAATGAGCAGTTCTTC. V usage is TRBV25-1 and J usage is TRBJ2-1, with TRBD2 matching 11 bases. The germline CDR1 and CDR2 sequences are MGHDK and SYGVNS. The CDR3 spans 15 residues. The V and J ends lost 6 bases and 7 bases, in that order; junction bases with no gene match: 8. The variable domain in full, completed from reference TRBV25-1 and TRBJ2-1, reads EADIYQTPRYLVIGTGKKITLECSQTMGHDKMYWYQQDPGMELHLIHYSYGVNSTEKGDLSSESTVSRIRTEHFPLTLESARPSHTSQYLCASSPFSGRENEQFFGPGTRLTVL.

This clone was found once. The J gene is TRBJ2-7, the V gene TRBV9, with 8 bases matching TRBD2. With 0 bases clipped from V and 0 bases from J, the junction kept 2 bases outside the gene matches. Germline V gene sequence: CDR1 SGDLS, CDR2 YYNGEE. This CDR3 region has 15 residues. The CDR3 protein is CASSVAGLGSYEQYF. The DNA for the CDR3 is TGTGCCAGCAGCGTAGCGGGACTAGGCTCCTACGAGCAGTACTTC.

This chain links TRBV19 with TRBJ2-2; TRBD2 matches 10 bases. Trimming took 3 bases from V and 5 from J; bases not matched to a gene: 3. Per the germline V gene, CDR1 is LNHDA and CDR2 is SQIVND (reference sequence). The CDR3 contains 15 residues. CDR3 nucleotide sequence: TGTGCCAGTAGTATCTCTAGCGGGAGTACCGGGGAGCTGTTTTTT. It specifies CASSISSGSTGELFF.

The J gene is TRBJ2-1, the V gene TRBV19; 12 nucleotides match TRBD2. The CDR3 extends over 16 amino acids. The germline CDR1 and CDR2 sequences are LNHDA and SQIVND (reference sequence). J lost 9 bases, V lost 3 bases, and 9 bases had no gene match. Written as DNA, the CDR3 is TGTGCCAGTAGTATGGCCCTAGCGGGAGGGGGTGCTGAGCAGTTCTTC. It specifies CASSMALAGGGAEQFF.

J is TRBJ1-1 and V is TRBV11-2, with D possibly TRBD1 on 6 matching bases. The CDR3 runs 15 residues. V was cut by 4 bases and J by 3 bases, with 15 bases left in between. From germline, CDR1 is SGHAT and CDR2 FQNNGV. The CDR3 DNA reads TGTGCCAGCAGCTCCGCTACAGGGACACACACTGAAGCTTTCTTT. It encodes CASSSATGTHTEAFF.

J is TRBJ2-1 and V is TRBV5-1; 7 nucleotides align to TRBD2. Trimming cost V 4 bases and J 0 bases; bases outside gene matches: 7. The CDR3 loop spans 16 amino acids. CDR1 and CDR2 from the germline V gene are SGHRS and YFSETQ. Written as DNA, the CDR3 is TGCGCCAGCAGCCCGGGACTATCCTTCTCCTACAATGAGCAGTTCTTC. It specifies CASSPGLSFSYNEQFF.

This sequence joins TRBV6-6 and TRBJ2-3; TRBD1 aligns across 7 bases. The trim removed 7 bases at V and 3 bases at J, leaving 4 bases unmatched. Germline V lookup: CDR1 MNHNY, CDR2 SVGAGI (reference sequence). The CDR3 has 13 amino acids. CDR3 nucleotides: TGTGCCAGCAAATCAGGGGGTACAGATACGCAGTATTTT. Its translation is CASKSGGTDTQYF.

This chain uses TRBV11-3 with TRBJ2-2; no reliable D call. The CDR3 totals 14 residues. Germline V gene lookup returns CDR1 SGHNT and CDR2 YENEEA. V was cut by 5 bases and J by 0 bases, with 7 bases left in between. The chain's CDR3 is CASSPRTNTGELFF. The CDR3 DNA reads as TGTGCCAGCAGCCCGAGAACGAACACCGGGGAGCTGTTTTTT.

The CDR3 loop is CASSPTTSGTGELFF. In DNA, the CDR3 is TGCGCCAGCAGCCCGACGACTAGCGGGACCGGGGAGCTGTTTTTT. The V gene is TRBV5-1, the J gene TRBJ2-2; 10 bases align to TRBD2. With 4 bases clipped from V and 5 bases from J, the junction kept 5 bases outside the gene matches. The CDR3 runs to 15 residues. The V gene's germline CDR1 is SGHRS and CDR2 YFSETQ.

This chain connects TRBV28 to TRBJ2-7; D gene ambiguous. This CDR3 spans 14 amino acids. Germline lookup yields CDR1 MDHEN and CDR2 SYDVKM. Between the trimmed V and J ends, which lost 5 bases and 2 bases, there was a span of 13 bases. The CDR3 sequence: CASSPPSRPYEQYF. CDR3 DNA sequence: TGTGCCAGCAGTCCACCCTCGCGCCCCTACGAGCAGTACTTC.

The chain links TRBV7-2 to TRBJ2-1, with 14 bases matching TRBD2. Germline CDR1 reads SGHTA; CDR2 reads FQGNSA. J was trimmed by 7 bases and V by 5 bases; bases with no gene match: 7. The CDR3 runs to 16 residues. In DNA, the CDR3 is TGTGCCAGCAGCCCAGAGGGACTAGCGGGAGTTAATGAGCAGTTCTTC. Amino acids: CASSPEGLAGVNEQFF.

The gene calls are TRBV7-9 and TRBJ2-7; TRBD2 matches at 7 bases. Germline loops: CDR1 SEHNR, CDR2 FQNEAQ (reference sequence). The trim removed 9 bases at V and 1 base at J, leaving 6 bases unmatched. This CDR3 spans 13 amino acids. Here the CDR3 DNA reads TGTGCCAGTATTCAAGCGGGGTCCTACGAGCAGTACTTC. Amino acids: CASIQAGSYEQYF.

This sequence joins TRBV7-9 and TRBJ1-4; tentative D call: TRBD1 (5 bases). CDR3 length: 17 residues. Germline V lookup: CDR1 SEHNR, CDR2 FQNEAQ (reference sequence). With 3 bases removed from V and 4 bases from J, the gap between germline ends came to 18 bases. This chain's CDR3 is CASSFLFLGVYNEKLFF. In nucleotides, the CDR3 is TGTGCCAGCAGCTTTCTCTTTTTAGGGGTCTATAATGAAAAACTGTTTTTT. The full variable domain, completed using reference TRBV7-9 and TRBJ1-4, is DTGVSQNPRHKITKRGQNVTFRCDPISEHNRLYWYRQTLGQGPEFLTYFQNEAQLEKSRLLSDRFSAERPKGSFSTLEIQRTEQGDSAMYLCASSFLFLGVYNEKLFFGSGTQLSVL.